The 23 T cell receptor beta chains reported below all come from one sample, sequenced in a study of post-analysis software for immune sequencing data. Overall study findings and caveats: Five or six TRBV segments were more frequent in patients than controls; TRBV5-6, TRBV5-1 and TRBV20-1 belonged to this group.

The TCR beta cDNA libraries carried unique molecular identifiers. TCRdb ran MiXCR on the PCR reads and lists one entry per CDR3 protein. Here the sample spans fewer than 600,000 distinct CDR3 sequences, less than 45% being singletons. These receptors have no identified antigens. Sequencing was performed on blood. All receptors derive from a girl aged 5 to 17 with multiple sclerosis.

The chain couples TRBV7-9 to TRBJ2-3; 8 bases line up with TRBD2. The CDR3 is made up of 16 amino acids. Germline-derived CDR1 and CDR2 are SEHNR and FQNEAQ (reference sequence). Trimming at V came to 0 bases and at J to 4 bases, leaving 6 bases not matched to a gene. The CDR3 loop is CASSLAGTSFADTQYF. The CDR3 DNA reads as TGTGCCAGCAGCTTAGCCGGGACTAGTTTCGCAGATACGCAGTATTTT.

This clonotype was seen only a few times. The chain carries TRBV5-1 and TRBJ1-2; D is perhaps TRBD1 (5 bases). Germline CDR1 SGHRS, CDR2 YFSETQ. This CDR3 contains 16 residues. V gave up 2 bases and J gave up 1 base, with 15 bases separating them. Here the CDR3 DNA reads TGCGCCAGCAGCTTACGGACATCCGAATTTAACTATGGCTACACCTTC. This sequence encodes CASSLRTSEFNYGYTF.

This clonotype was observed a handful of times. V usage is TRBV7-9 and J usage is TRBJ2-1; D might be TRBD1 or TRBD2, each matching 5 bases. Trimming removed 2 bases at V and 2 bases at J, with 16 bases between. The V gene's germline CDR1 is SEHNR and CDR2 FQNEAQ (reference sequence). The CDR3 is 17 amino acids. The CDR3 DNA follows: TGTGCCAGCAGCTTAAGGGCCGGGACGGAGACCTACAATGAGCAGTTCTTC. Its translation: CASSLRAGTETYNEQFF.

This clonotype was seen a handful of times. CDR3 sequence: CASSFVTSYGYTF. CDR3 sequence (DNA): TGTGCCAGCAGCTTCGTGACTAGTTATGGCTACACCTTC. The V call is TRBV7-9, the J call TRBJ1-2; the D is unclear. The CDR3 contains 13 residues. Germline CDR1 SEHNR, CDR2 FQNEAQ (reference sequence). Deletions cut 3 bases from V and 5 bases from J, with 10 bases between.

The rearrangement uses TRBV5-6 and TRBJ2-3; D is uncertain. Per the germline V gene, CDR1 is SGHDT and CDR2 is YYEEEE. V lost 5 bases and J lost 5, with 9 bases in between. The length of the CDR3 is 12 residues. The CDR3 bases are TGTGCCAGCAGACGGGCGTTAGATACGCAGTATTTT. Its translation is CASRRALDTQYF.

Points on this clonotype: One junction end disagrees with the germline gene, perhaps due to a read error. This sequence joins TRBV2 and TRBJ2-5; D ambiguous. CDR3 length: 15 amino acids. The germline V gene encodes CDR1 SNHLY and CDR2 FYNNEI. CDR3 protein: CATRYGTTYQETRYF. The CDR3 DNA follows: TGTGCCACTCGATACGGAACTACGTACCAAGAGACCCGGTACTTC.

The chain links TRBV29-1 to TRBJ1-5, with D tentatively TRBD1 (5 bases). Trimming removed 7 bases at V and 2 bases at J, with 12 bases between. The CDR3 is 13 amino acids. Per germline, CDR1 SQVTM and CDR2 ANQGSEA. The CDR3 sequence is CSAGGGGNQPQHF. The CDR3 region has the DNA TGCAGCGCCGGGGGTGGGGGCAATCAGCCCCAGCATTTT.

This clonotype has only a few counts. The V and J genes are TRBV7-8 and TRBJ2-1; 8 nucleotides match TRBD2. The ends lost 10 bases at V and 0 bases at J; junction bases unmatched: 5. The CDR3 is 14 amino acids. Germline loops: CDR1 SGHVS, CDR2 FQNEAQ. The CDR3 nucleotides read TGTGCCATCACAAGCGGGAGCTCCTACAATGAGCAGTTCTTC. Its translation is CAITSGSSYNEQFF.

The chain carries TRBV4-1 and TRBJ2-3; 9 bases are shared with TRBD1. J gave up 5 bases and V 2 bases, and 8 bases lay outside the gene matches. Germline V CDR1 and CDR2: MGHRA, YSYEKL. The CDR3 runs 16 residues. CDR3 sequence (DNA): TGCGCCAGCAGCCAACCCACCGGGACAGGGTTAGATACGCAGTATTTT. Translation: CASSQPTGTGLDTQYF.

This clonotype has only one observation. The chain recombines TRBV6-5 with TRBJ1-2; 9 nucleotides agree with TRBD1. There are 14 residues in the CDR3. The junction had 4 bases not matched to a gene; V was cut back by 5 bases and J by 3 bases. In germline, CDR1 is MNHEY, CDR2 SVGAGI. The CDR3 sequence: CASSLDRGDYGYTF. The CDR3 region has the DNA TGTGCCAGCAGTCTCGACAGGGGGGACTATGGCTACACCTTC.

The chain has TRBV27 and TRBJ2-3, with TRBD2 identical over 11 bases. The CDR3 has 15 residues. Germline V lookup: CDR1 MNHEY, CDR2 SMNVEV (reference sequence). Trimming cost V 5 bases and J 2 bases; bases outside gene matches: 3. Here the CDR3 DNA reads TGTGCCAGCAGTGTACTAGCGGGAGTCACAGATACGCAGTATTTT. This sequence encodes CASSVLAGVTDTQYF.

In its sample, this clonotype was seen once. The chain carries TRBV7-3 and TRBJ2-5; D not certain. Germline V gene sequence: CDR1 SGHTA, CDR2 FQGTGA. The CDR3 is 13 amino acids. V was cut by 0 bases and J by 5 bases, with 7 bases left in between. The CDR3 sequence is CASSLTPSETQYF. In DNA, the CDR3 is TGTGCCAGCAGCTTAACCCCGTCTGAGACCCAGTACTTC. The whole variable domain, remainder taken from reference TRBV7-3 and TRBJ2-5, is GAGVSQTPSNKVTEKGKYVELRCDPISGHTALYWYRQSLGQGPEFLIYFQGTGAADDSGLPNDRFFAVRPEGSVSTLKIQRTERGDSAVYLCASSLTPSETQYFGPGTRLLVL.

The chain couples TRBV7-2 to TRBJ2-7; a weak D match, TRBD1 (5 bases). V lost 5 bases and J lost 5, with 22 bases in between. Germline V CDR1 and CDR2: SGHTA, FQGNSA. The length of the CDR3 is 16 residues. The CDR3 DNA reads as TGTGCCAGCAGCCTACCGGAAGGGGAACTGATGGACGAGCAGTACTTC. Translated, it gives CASSLPEGELMDEQYF. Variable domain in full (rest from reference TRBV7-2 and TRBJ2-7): GAGVSQSPSNKVTEKGKDVELRCDPISGHTALYWYRQSLGQGLEFLIYFQGNSAPDKSGLPSDRFSAERTGGSVSTLTIQRTQQEDSAVYLCASSLPEGELMDEQYFGPGTRLTVT.

The CDR3 DNA reads as TGCAGCGCCGAAGGTGTTAGCCCGGAGACCCAGTACTTC. It encodes CSAEGVSPETQYF. This sequence joins TRBV29-1 and TRBJ2-5; D gene ambiguous. The CDR3 contains 13 residues. V was shortened by 7 bases and J by 5 bases, with 17 bases between the two germline ends. The germline V gene encodes CDR1 SQVTM and CDR2 ANQGSEA.

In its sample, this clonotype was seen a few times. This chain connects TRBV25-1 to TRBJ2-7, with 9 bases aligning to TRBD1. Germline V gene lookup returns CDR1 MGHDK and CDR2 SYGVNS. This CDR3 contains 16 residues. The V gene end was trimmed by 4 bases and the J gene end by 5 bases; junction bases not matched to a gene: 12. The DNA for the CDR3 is TGTGCCAGCAGTGTACCGCCGGGACAGGGTGGGAACGAGCAGTACTTC. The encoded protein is CASSVPPGQGGNEQYF.

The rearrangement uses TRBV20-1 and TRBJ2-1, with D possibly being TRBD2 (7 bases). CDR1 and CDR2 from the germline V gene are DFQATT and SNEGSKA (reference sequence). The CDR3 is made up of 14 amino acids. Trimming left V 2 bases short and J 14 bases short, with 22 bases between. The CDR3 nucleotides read TGCAGTGCTAGACCCCTGGGGGGGGGCCTAGGGGAGTTCTTC. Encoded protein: CSARPLGGGLGEFF.

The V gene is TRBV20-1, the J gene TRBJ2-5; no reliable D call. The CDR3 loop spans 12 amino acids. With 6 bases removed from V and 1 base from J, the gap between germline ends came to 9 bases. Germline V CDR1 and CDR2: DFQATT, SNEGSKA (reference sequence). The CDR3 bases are TGCAGTGCCCCTGATGTCCAAGAGACCCAGTACTTC. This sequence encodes CSAPDVQETQYF.

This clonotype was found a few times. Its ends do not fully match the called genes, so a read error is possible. The CDR3 here is CASSNQSYEQYF. DNA for the CDR3: TGCGCCAGCAGCAACCAGTCCTATGAGCAGTACTTC. The chain employs TRBV5-1 and TRBJ2-7; D not resolved. Germline values: CDR1 SGHRS, CDR2 YFSETQ. The CDR3 has 12 amino acids.

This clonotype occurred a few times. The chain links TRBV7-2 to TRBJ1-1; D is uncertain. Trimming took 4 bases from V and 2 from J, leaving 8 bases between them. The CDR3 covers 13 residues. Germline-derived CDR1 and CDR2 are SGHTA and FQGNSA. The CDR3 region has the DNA TGTGCCAGCAGCTATATAGGAAACACTGAAGCTTTCTTT. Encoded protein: CASSYIGNTEAFF.

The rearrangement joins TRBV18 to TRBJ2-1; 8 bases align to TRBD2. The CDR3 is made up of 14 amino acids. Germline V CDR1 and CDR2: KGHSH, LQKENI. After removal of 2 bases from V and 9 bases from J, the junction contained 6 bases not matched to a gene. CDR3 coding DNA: TGTGCCAGCTCACCATCGAGCGGGAGCCCTGAGCAGTTCTTC. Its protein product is CASSPSSGSPEQFF.

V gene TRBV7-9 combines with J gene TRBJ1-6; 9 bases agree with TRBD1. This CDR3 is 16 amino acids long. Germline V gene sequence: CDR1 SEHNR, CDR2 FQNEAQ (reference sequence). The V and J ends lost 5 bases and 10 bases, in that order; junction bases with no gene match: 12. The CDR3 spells CASSQPPGDRESPLHF. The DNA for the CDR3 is TGTGCCAGCAGCCAACCCCCCGGGGACAGGGAGTCACCCCTCCACTTT. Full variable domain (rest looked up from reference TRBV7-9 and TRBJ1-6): DTGVSQNPRHKITKRGQNVTFRCDPISEHNRLYWYRQTLGQGPEFLTYFQNEAQLEKSRLLSDRFSAERPKGSFSTLEIQRTEQGDSAMYLCASSQPPGDRESPLHFGNGTRLTVT.

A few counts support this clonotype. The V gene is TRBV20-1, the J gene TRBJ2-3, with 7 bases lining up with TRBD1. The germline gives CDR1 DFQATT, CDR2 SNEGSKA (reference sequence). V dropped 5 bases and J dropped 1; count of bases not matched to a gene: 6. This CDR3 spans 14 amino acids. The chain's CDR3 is CSALGTEGTDTQYF. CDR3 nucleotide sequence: TGCAGTGCTCTAGGGACAGAGGGCACAGATACGCAGTATTTT.

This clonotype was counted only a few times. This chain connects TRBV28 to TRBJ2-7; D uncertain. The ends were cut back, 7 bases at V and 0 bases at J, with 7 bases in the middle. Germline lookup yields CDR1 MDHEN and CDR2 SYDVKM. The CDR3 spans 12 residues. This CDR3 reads CASTQSSYEQYF. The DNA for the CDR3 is TGTGCCAGCACTCAGAGCTCCTACGAGCAGTACTTC.